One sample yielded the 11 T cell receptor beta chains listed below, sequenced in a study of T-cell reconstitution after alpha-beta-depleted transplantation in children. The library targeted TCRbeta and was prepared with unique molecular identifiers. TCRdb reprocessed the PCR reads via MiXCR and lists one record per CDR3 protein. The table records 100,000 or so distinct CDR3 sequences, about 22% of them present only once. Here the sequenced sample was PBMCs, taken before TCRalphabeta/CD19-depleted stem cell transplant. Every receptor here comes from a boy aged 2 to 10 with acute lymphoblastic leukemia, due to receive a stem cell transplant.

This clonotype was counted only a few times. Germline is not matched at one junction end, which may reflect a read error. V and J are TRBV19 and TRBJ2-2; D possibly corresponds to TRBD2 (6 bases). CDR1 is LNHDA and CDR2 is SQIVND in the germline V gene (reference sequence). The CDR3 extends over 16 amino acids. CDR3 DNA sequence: TGTGCCGGTAGCCGGGACTTAGCCGCGAACACCGGGGAGCTGTTTTTT. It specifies CAGSRDLAANTGELFF. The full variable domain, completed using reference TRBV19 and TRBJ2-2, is DGGITQSPKYLFRKEGQNVTLSCEQNLNHDAMYWYRQDPGQGLRLIYYSQIVNDFQKGDIAEGYSVSREKKESFPLTVTSAQKNPTAFYLCAGSRDLAANTGELFFGEGSRLTVL.

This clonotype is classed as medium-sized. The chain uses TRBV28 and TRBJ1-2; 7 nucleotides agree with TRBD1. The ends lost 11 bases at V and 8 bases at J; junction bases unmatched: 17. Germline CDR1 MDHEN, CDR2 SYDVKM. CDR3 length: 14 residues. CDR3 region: CASLGGRGAVGYTF. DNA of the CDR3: TGTGCCTCCCTGGGGGGCAGGGGGGCGGTCGGCTACACCTTC.

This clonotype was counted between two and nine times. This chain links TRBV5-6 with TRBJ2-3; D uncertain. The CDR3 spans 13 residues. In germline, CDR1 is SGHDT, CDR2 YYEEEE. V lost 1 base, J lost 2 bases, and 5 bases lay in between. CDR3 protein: CASSLWNTDTQYF. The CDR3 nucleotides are TGTGCCAGCAGCTTGTGGAACACAGATACGCAGTATTTT.

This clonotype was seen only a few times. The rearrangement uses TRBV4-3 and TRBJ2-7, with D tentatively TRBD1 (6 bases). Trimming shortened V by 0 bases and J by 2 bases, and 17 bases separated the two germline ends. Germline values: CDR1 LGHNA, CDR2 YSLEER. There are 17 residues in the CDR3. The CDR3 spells CASSQDIPGAITYEQYF. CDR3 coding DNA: TGCGCCAGCAGCCAAGACATTCCAGGGGCCATAACCTACGAGCAGTACTTC.

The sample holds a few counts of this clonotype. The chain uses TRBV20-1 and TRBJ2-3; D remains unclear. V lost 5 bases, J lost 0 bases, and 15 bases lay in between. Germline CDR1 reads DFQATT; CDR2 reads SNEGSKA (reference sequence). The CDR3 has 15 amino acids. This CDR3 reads CSASPEWGSTDTQYF. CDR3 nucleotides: TGCAGTGCTTCGCCTGAGTGGGGAAGCACAGATACGCAGTATTTT.

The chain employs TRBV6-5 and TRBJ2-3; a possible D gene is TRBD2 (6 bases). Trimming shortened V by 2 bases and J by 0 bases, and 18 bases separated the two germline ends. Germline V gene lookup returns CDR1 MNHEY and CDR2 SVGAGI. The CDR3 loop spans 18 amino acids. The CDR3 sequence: CASSYSRGRPYSTDTQYF. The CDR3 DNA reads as TGTGCCAGCAGTTACAGTCGGGGGAGGCCTTATAGCACAGATACGCAGTATTTT.

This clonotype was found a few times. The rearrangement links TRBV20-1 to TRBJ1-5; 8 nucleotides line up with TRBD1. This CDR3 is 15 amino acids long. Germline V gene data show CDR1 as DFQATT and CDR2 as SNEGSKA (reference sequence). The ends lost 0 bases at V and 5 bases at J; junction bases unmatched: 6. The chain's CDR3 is CSARDRQGAYQPQHF. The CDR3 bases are TGCAGTGCTAGAGATCGGCAGGGGGCTTATCAGCCCCAGCATTTT.

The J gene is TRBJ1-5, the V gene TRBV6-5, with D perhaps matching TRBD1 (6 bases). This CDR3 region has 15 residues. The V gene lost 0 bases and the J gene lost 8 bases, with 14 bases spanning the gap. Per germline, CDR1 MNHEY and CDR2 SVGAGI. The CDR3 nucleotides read TGTGCCAGCAGTTACTCGGCCCGGGGGCGTGAGCCCCAGCATTTT. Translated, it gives CASSYSARGREPQHF.

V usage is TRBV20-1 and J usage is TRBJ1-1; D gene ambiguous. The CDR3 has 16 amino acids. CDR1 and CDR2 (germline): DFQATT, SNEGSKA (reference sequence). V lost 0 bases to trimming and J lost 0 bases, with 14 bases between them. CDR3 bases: TGCAGTGCTAGAGACCACAGCCACCACATGAACACTGAAGCTTTCTTT. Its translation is CSARDHSHHMNTEAFF.

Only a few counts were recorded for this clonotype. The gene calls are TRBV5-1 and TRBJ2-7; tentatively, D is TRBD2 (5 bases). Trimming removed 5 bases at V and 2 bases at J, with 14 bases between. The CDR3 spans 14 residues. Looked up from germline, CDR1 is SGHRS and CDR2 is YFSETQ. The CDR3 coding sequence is TGCGCCAGCAGGGCCGGGATTTCTCCCTACGAGCAGTACTTC. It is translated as CASRAGISPYEQYF. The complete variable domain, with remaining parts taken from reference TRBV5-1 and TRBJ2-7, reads KAGVTQTPRYLIKTRGQQVTLSCSPISGHRSVSWYQQTPGQGLQFLFEYFSETQRNKGNFPGRFSGRQFSNSRSEMNVSTLELGDSALYLCASRAGISPYEQYFGPGTRLTVT.

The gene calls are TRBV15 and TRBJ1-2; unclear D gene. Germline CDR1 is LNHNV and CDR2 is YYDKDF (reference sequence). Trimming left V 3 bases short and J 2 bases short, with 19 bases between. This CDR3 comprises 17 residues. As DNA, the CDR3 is TGTGCCACCAGCAGGCCCACTCCAGGATTAAGGAACTATGGCTACACCTTC. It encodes CATSRPTPGLRNYGYTF.